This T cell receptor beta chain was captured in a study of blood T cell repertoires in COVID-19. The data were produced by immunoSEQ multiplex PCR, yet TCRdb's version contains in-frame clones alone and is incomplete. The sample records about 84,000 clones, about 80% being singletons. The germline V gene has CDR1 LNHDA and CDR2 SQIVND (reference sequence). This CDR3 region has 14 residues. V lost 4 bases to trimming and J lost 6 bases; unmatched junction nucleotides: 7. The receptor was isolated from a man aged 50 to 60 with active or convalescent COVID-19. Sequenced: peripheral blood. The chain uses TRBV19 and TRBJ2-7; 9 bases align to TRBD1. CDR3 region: CASSTQGAPLEQYF. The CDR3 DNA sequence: TGTGCCAGTAGTACACAGGGGGCACCCCTCGAGCAGTACTTC.